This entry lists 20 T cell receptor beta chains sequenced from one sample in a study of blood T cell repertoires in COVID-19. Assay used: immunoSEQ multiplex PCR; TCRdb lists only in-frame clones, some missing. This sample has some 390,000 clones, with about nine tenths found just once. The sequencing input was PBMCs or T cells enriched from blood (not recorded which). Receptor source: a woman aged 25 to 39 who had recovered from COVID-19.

CDR3 region: CASSFRDRNNYGYTF. The CDR3 region has the DNA TGTGCCAGCAGCTTCCGGGACAGAAATAACTATGGCTACACCTTC. The chain couples TRBV25-1 to TRBJ1-2, with 7 bases lining up with TRBD1. V shed 6 bases, J shed 1 base, and the junction held 8 bases outside the gene matches. Germline loops: CDR1 MGHDK, CDR2 SYGVNS. The CDR3 length is 15 residues.

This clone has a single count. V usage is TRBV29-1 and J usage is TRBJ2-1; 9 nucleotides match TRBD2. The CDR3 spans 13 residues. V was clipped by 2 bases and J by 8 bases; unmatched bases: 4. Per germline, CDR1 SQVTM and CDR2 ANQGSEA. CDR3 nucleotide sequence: TGCAGCGTTGAAAGGCGGGAGGGGTATGAGCAGTTCTTC. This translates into CSVERREGYEQFF.

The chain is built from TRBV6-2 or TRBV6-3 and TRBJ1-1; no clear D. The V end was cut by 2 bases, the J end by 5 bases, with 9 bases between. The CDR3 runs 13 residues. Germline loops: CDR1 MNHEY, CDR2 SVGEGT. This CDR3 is CASSYSTVTEAFF. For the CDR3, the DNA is TGTGCCAGCAGTTACAGTACGGTTACTGAAGCTTTCTTT.

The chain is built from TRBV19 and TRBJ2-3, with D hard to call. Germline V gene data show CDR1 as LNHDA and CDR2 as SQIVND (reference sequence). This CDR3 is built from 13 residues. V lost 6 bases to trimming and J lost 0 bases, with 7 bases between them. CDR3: CASRATSTDTQYF. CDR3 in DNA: TGTGCCAGTAGGGCGACTAGCACAGATACGCAGTATTTT.

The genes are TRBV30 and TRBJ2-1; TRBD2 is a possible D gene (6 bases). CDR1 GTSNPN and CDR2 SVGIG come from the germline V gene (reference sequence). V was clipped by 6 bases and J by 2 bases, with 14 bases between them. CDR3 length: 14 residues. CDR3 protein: CACVRGGTYNEQFF. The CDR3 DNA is TGTGCCTGCGTTCGGGGAGGCACCTACAATGAGCAGTTCTTC. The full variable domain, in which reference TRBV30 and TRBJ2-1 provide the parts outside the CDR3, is SQTIHQWPATLVQPVGSPLSLECTVEGTSNPNLYWYRQAAGRGLQLLFYSVGIGQISSEVPQNLSASRPQDRQFILSSKKLLLSDSGFYLCACVRGGTYNEQFFGPGTRLTVL.

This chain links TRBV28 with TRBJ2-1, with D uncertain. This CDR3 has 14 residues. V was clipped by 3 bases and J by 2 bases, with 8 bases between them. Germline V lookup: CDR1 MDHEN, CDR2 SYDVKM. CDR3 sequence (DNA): TGTGCCAGCAGTTTTGCGAGGACCTACAATGAGCAGTTCTTC. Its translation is CASSFARTYNEQFF.

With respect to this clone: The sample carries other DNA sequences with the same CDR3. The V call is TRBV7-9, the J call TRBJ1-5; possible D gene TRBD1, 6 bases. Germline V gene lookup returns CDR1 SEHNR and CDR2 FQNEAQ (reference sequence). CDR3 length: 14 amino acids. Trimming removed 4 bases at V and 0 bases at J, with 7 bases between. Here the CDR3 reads CASSSTGSNQPQHF. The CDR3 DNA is TGTGCCAGCAGCTCGACAGGTAGCAATCAGCCCCAGCATTTT.

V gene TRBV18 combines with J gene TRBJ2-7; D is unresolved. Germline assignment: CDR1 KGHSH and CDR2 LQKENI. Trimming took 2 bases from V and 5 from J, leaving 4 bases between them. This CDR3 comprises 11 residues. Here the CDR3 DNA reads TGTGCCAGCTCACCAGAGGACGAGCAGTACTTC. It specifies CASSPEDEQYF.

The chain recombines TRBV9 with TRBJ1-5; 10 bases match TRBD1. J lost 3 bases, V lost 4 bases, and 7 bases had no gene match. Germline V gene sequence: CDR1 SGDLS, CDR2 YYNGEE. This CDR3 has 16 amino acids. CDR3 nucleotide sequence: TGTGCCAGCAGCAAGGGGGACAGGGGTCCCAATCAGCCCCAGCATTTT. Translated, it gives CASSKGDRGPNQPQHF.

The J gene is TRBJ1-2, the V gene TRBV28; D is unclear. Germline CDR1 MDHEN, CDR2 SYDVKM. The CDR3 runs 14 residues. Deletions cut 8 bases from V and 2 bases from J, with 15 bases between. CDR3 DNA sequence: TGTGCCAGCTGGCGTCTCCGGGAGAACTATGGCTACACCTTC. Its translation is CASWRLRENYGYTF.

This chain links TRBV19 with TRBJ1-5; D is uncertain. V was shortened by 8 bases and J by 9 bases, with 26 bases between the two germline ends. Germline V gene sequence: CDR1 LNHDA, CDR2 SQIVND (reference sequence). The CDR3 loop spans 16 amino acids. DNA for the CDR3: TGTGCCAGTCAGACCCCTTCGAGAGGGAATTTCATGCCCCAGCATTTT. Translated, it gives CASQTPSRGNFMPQHF.

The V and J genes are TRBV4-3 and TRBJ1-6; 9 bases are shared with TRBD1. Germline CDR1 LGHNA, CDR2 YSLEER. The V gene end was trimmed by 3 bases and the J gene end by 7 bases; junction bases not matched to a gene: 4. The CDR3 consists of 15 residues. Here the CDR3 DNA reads TGCGCCAGCAGCCAGACCGGGACAGGGAATTCACCCCTCCACTTT. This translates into CASSQTGTGNSPLHF.

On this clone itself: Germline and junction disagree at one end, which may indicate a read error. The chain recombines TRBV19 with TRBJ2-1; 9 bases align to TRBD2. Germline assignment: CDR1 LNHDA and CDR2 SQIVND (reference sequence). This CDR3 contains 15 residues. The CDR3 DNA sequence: TGTGCCGGTAGTATGCGGGGGGGCGCCTACAATGAGCAGTTCTTC. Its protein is CAGSMRGGAYNEQFF.

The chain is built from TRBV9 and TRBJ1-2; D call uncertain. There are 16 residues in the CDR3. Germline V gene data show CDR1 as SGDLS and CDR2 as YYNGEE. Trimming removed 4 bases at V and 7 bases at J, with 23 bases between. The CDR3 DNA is TGTGCCAGCAGCTCCGCGACTACAGAGGTCGTCAGTGGCTACACCTTC. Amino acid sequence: CASSSATTEVVSGYTF.

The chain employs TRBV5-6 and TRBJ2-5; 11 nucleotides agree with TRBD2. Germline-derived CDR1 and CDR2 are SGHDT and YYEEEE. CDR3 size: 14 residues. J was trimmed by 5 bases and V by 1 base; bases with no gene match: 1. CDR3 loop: CASSLTSGGETQYF. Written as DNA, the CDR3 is TGTGCCAGCAGCTTGACTAGCGGGGGTGAGACCCAGTACTTC. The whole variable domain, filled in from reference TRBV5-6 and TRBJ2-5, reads DAGVTQSPTHLIKTRGQQVTLRCSPKSGHDTVSWYQQALGQGPQFIFQYYEEEERQRGNFPDRFSGHQFPNYSSELNVNALLLGDSALYLCASSLTSGGETQYFGPGTRLLVL.

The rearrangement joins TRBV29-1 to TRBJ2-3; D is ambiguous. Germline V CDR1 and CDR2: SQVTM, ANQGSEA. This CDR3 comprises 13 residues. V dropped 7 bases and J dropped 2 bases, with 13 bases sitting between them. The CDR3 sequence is CSAVQSPTDTQYF. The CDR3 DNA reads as TGCAGCGCCGTACAGAGCCCCACAGATACGCAGTATTTT.

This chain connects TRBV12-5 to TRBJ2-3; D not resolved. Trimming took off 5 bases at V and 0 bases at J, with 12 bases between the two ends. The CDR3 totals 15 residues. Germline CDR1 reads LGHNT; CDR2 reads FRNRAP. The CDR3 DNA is TGTGCTAGTGGTCCCCAGGTTACTAGCACAGATACGCAGTATTTT. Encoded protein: CASGPQVTSTDTQYF.

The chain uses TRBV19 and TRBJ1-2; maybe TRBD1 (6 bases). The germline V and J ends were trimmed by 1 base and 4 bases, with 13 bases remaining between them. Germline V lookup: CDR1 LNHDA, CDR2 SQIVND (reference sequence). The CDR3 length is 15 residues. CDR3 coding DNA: TGTGCCAGTAGTATAGCGGGGGGCGAGAGCTATGGCTACACCTTC. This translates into CASSIAGGESYGYTF.

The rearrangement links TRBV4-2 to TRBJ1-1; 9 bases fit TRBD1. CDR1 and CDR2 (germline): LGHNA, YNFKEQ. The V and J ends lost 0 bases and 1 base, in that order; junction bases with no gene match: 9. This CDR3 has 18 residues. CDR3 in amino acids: CASSQDRRGQGRNTEAFF. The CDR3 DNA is TGTGCCAGCAGCCAAGATCGTCGTGGACAGGGGCGGAACACTGAAGCTTTCTTT.

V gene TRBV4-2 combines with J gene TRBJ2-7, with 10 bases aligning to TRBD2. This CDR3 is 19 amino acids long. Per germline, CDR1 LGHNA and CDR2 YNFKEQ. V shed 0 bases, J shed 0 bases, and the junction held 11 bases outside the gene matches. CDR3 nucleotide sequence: TGTGCCAGCAGCCAAGATCGGGCCCGGACTAGCGGAAGCTCCTACGAGCAGTACTTC. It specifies CASSQDRARTSGSSYEQYF.